The clone carrying this T cell receptor beta chain was recorded many times. Antigen specificity is unknown. Germline V CDR1 and CDR2: SGHTA, FQGNSA. Deletions cut 3 bases from V and 2 bases from J, with 8 bases between. CDR3 length: 13 residues. A single record per CDR3 protein comes from TCRdb applying MiXCR to the 5' RACE reads. Of 66,000 or so distinct CDR3 sequences listed, roughly 4.8% are singletons. These data come from a study of neurological immune-mediated disorders. Source material was 2 million unsorted PBMCs, stored at -80 °C in RNAlater. General study results and limits: None of the CDR3 amino acid sequences found in expanded clones was shared across subjects. This suggests that the TCR-beta repertoires were private in all groups. TCR clonal expansion peaked in HTLV-1-associated myelopathy patients and was lowest in multiple sclerosis patients.

This TCR was recovered from a man aged 25 to 40 with multiple sclerosis. The J gene is TRBJ2-7, the V gene TRBV7-2; D gene uncertain. The sample comprised PBMCs. CDR3 sequence (DNA): TGTGCCAGCAGCTTCACCGTTCCCTACGAGCAGTACTTC. Translation: CASSFTVPYEQYF.